What follows are 6 T cell receptor beta chains derived from one specimen sequenced in a study of blood T cells in healthy people across ages. Alongside a J-beta primer mix, a sample-barcoded 5' primer served in a second PCR lasting about 6 to 12 cycles. A single record per CDR3 protein comes from TCRdb applying MiXCR to the 5' RACE reads. Among roughly 1.7 million distinct CDR3 sequences listed, roughly 32% were seen once. Specimen: blood. Receptors were obtained from a woman in her twenties or thirties in good health.

The V and J genes are TRBV5-1 and TRBJ2-5, with TRBD1 matching 9 bases. The CDR3 runs 15 residues. From germline, CDR1 is SGHRS and CDR2 YFSETQ. V shed 6 bases, J shed 3 bases, and the junction held 9 bases outside the gene matches. CDR3 in DNA: TGCGCCAGCACTACCCCCGGGACAGGGAAAGAGACCCAGTACTTC. Protein: CASTTPGTGKETQYF.

The gene calls are TRBV6-1 and TRBJ2-5; 7 nucleotides line up with TRBD2. CDR3 length: 13 residues. Germline loops: CDR1 MNHNS, CDR2 SASEGT. The V segment lost 10 bases and the J segment 8 bases; nucleotides outside the gene matches: 13. Here the CDR3 reads CATPGAGMGTQYF. As DNA, the CDR3 is TGTGCCACCCCAGGAGCGGGAATGGGAACCCAGTACTTC.

The chain is built from TRBV6-1 and TRBJ1-2; possible D gene TRBD1, 6 bases. V gave up 6 bases and J gave up 4 bases, with 12 bases separating them. Germline V gene lookup returns CDR1 MNHNS and CDR2 SASEGT. The CDR3 covers 13 residues. This chain's CDR3 is CASSETGFYGYTF. For the CDR3, the DNA is TGTGCCAGCAGCGAGACAGGATTCTATGGCTACACCTTC.

In its sample, this clonotype was seen a few times. The chain's CDR3 is CASGESGSYNEQFF. The CDR3 DNA reads TGTGCCAGCGGGGAGAGCGGGAGTTACAATGAGCAGTTCTTC. This chain connects TRBV7-8 to TRBJ2-1; 8 positions agree with TRBD2. Germline loops: CDR1 SGHVS, CDR2 FQNEAQ. V was clipped by 8 bases and J by 4 bases; unmatched bases: 7. The CDR3 loop spans 14 amino acids.

The gene calls are TRBV9 and TRBJ2-5; maybe TRBD1 (6 bases). This CDR3 is built from 15 residues. Looked up from germline, CDR1 is SGDLS and CDR2 is YYNGEE. V gave up 3 bases and J gave up 5 bases, with 17 bases separating them. In DNA, the CDR3 is TGTGCCAGCAGCGGCGCCCCTACAGGGATCGAGACCCAGTACTTC. Encoded protein: CASSGAPTGIETQYF.

This clonotype showed up many times. The rearrangement uses TRBV11-2 and TRBJ2-3; no reliable D call. Germline loops: CDR1 SGHAT, CDR2 FQNNGV. The length of the CDR3 is 13 residues. Trimming stripped 5 bases from V and 1 base from J, with 7 bases between. The CDR3 protein is CASSKFRTDTQYF. DNA of the CDR3: TGTGCCAGCAGCAAGTTCCGCACAGATACGCAGTATTTT.